Presented here are 23 T cell receptor beta chains from one specimen sequenced in a study of OX40 agonist ivuxolimab in advanced cancers. Here immunoSEQ multiplex PCR was the method, and the copy in TCRdb shows in-frame clones only, minus some. The sample holds about 61,000 clones, more than 85% seen once. This specimen was CD4+ or CD8+ T cells sorted from blood, taken in a trial of the OX40 agonist ivuxolimab. These receptors were obtained from an adult with an advanced solid tumor such as melanoma, head and neck, liver or kidney cancer.

The V call is TRBV10-1, the J call TRBJ2-3, with D tentatively TRBD2 (7 bases). The germline V and J ends were trimmed by 2 bases and 3 bases, with 12 bases remaining between them. The germline V gene encodes CDR1 WNHNN and CDR2 SYGVQD (reference sequence). This CDR3 spans 15 amino acids. The CDR3 is CASSEVGGGTDTQYF. The CDR3 coding sequence is TGCGCCAGCAGTGAGGTGGGAGGGGGAACAGATACGCAGTATTTT.

This chain uses TRBV6-5 with TRBJ2-5, with 7 bases lining up with TRBD1. V shed 4 bases, J shed 6 bases, and the junction held 5 bases outside the gene matches. Germline V gives CDR1 MNHEY, CDR2 SVGAGI. The CDR3 has 13 residues. The CDR3 nucleotides read TGTGCCAGCAGTTCAACAGGGGTCAAGACCCAGTACTTC. Amino acid sequence: CASSSTGVKTQYF.

The chain recombines TRBV4-1 with TRBJ1-3, with D perhaps matching TRBD1 (6 bases). With 4 bases removed from V and 0 bases from J, the gap between germline ends came to 10 bases. The CDR3 length is 15 residues. Germline CDR1 is MGHRA and CDR2 is YSYEKL. The CDR3 region is CASSPTGNSGNTIYF. The CDR3 coding sequence is TGCGCCAGCAGCCCAACAGGGAACTCTGGAAACACCATATATTTT.

This sequence joins TRBV9 and TRBJ2-7, with D unclear. Per germline, CDR1 SGDLS and CDR2 YYNGEE. This CDR3 has 15 residues. Trimming took off 3 bases at V and 0 bases at J, with 13 bases between the two ends. The CDR3 coding sequence is TGTGCCAGCAGCGCGCAGTCCCTTAGCTCCTACGAGCAGTACTTC. Its protein product is CASSAQSLSSYEQYF.

The chain uses TRBV7-3 and TRBJ1-6; D is possibly TRBD1 (5 bases). The CDR3 length is 15 residues. Trimming removed 0 bases at V and 4 bases at J, with 7 bases between. The V gene's germline CDR1 is SGHTA and CDR2 FQGTGA. DNA of the CDR3: TGTGCCAGCAGCTTAACGACAGCATATAATTCACCCCTCCACTTT. This codes for CASSLTTAYNSPLHF.

The chain has TRBV20-1 and TRBJ2-7; D is unclear. Germline-derived CDR1 and CDR2 are DFQATT and SNEGSKA (reference sequence). This CDR3 is built from 11 residues. Trimming stripped 3 bases from V and 5 bases from J, with 8 bases between. The CDR3 reads CSARLGNEQYF. The CDR3 DNA reads TGCAGTGCTAGGTTAGGGAACGAGCAGTACTTC.

The chain uses TRBV4-1 and TRBJ2-5; the D gene could be TRBD1 or TRBD2 (6 bases each). Germline loops: CDR1 MGHRA, CDR2 YSYEKL. Deletions cut 6 bases from V and 9 bases from J, with 20 bases between. The CDR3 consists of 14 residues. Here the CDR3 DNA reads TGCGCCAGCAGGCGTAGCGGTGCAGAGGGGGCCCAGTACTTC. It specifies CASRRSGAEGAQYF.

The CDR3 loop is CASSPGQGSGKNIQYF. In DNA, the CDR3 is TGTGCCAGTAGTCCTGGACAGGGTTCTGGCAAAAACATTCAGTACTTC. The chain is built from TRBV19 and TRBJ2-4; 8 nucleotides align to TRBD1. J was trimmed by 3 bases and V by 5 bases; bases with no gene match: 9. Germline CDR1 is LNHDA and CDR2 is SQIVND (reference sequence). The CDR3 spans 16 residues.

The rearrangement links TRBV6-5 to TRBJ1-2; the D is unclear. The V end was cut by 3 bases, the J end by 1 base, with 9 bases between. The CDR3 contains 14 residues. Per germline, CDR1 MNHEY and CDR2 SVGAGI. CDR3 DNA: TGTGCCAGCAGTTATCGCGGGAATAACTATGGCTACACCTTC. It specifies CASSYRGNNYGYTF.

The chain is built from TRBV18 and TRBJ1-1; TRBD1 matches 7 bases. Looked up from germline, CDR1 is KGHSH and CDR2 is LQKENI. V shed 6 bases and J 1 base; nucleotides not matched to a gene: 5. The CDR3 has 14 amino acids. The CDR3: CASSPGQQNTEAFF. The CDR3 DNA is TGTGCCAGCTCGCCGGGACAGCAGAACACTGAAGCTTTCTTT.

This clone occurred once. CDR3: CASSFGDRGRTDEKLFF. The CDR3 DNA is TGTGCCAGCAGCTTCGGGGACAGGGGGCGTACGGATGAAAAACTGTTTTTT. The rearrangement links TRBV7-2 to TRBJ1-4; 12 bases agree with TRBD1. The germline gives CDR1 SGHTA, CDR2 FQGNSA. The CDR3 loop spans 17 amino acids. V trimming: 3 bases; J trimming: 6 bases; junction bases outside the gene matches: 8.

The gene calls are TRBV5-6 and TRBJ1-2, with D perhaps TRBD1 (5 bases). Germline V lookup: CDR1 SGHDT, CDR2 YYEEEE. CDR3 length equals 17 residues. Trimming took 0 bases from V and 0 from J, leaving 15 bases between them. The CDR3: CASSLGGVYEANYGYTF. The DNA of the CDR3 is TGTGCCAGCAGCTTGGGGGGCGTTTACGAAGCTAACTATGGCTACACCTTC.

This chain connects TRBV10-3 to TRBJ1-1, with TRBD1 matching 10 bases. CDR1 is ENHRY, CDR2 SYGVKD, per germline. Trimming at V came to 8 bases and at J to 3 bases, leaving 0 bases not matched to a gene. The CDR3 contains 12 residues. In DNA form, the CDR3 reads TGTGCCATCGGGACAGGGGACACTGAAGCTTTCTTT. It is translated as CAIGTGDTEAFF.

V usage is TRBV9 and J usage is TRBJ2-6; D is perhaps TRBD1 or TRBD2 (6 bases each). V lost 0 bases and J 3 bases, leaving 10 bases between the germline ends. Germline V gene sequence: CDR1 SGDLS, CDR2 YYNGEE. The CDR3 is made up of 16 amino acids. This CDR3 reads CASSVEGGLGANVLTF. The CDR3 DNA reads as TGTGCCAGCAGCGTAGAGGGGGGTCTTGGGGCCAACGTCCTGACTTTC.

This clone was seen just once. CDR3 nucleotide sequence: TGTGCCACCAGCAGAGAGGTCCAGGGAACCTACGAGCAGTACTTC. Its protein product is CATSREVQGTYEQYF. The chain recombines TRBV15 with TRBJ2-7, with D perhaps matching TRBD1 (5 bases). This CDR3 has 15 amino acids. Trimming pared 0 bases from V and 2 bases from J, leaving 11 bases between. Germline V gene sequence: CDR1 LNHNV, CDR2 YYDKDF (reference sequence).

V is TRBV9 and J is TRBJ1-6, with D possibly being TRBD1 (5 bases). This CDR3 contains 14 residues. Germline lookup yields CDR1 SGDLS and CDR2 YYNGEE. Between the trimmed V and J ends, which lost 0 bases and 10 bases, there was a span of 11 bases. Written as DNA, the CDR3 is TGTGCCAGCAGCGTAGCTGGTGGGGGATCACCCCTCCACTTT. Protein sequence: CASSVAGGGSPLHF.

V is TRBV5-1 and J is TRBJ2-1; 7 positions match TRBD1. Germline V gene lookup returns CDR1 SGHRS and CDR2 YFSETQ. The CDR3 sequence is 14 residues long. J gave up 4 bases and V 4 bases, and 5 bases lay outside the gene matches. This CDR3 is CASSTKQGYNEQFF. The CDR3 DNA is TGCGCCAGCAGCACCAAACAGGGGTACAATGAGCAGTTCTTC.

The chain uses TRBV15 and TRBJ1-2; D perhaps matches TRBD1 (6 bases). CDR1 and CDR2 from the germline V gene are LNHNV and YYDKDF (reference sequence). The CDR3 loop spans 18 amino acids. Trimming shortened V by 1 base and J by 7 bases, and 25 bases separated the two germline ends. CDR3 sequence: CATSRGLMAGTSQGGYTF. The CDR3 bases are TGTGCCACCAGCAGAGGCCTAATGGCCGGGACCTCACAGGGTGGCTACACCTTC.

The rearrangement links TRBV7-6 to TRBJ1-2; 8 nucleotides line up with TRBD1. V shed 2 bases, J shed 7 bases, and the junction held 9 bases outside the gene matches. The CDR3 consists of 15 residues. Germline CDR1 is SGHVS and CDR2 is FNYEAQ. CDR3 amino acids: CASSLRPGGFAGYTF. The CDR3 region has the DNA TGTGCCAGCAGCTTACGCCCAGGGGGCTTTGCTGGCTACACCTTC.

This clone was counted once. The rearrangement links TRBV7-2 to TRBJ2-5; D is possibly TRBD1 or TRBD2 (6 bases each). Germline lookup yields CDR1 SGHTA and CDR2 FQGNSA. The V end lost 5 bases, the J end lost 7 bases, and 26 bases lay between the germline ends. The CDR3 is 17 residues long. The CDR3 coding sequence is TGTGCCAGCAGCCGAGGGGGGACCGGGGGACCAGAGGGGACCCAGTACTTC. Translating gives CASSRGGTGGPEGTQYF.

J is TRBJ1-2 and V is TRBV6-5; 7 bases align to TRBD1. Trimming at V came to 7 bases and at J to 0 bases, leaving 5 bases not matched to a gene. The CDR3 is 14 amino acids. CDR1 MNHEY and CDR2 SVGAGI come from the germline V gene. CDR3 sequence reads: CASKRTGSNYGYTF. In DNA form, the CDR3 reads TGTGCCAGCAAAAGGACAGGTTCTAACTATGGCTACACCTTC.

The CDR3 is CASRLGTVLSYEQYF. The CDR3 DNA reads as TGTGCCAGCAGGTTGGGGACAGTTTTATCCTACGAGCAGTACTTC. The rearrangement uses TRBV11-2 and TRBJ2-7, with 7 bases matching TRBD1. The CDR3 totals 15 residues. The germline gives CDR1 SGHAT, CDR2 FQNNGV. V shed 6 bases, J shed 1 base, and the junction held 9 bases outside the gene matches.

The V call is TRBV5-4, the J call TRBJ1-6, with D uncertain. Germline CDR1 is SGHNT and CDR2 is YYREEE (reference sequence). Trimming shortened V by 4 bases and J by 1 base, and 12 bases separated the two germline ends. CDR3 size: 16 residues. The CDR3 sequence is CASSPPGGSYNSPLHF. DNA of the CDR3: TGTGCCAGCAGCCCCCCGGGTGGTTCCTATAATTCACCCCTCCACTTT.